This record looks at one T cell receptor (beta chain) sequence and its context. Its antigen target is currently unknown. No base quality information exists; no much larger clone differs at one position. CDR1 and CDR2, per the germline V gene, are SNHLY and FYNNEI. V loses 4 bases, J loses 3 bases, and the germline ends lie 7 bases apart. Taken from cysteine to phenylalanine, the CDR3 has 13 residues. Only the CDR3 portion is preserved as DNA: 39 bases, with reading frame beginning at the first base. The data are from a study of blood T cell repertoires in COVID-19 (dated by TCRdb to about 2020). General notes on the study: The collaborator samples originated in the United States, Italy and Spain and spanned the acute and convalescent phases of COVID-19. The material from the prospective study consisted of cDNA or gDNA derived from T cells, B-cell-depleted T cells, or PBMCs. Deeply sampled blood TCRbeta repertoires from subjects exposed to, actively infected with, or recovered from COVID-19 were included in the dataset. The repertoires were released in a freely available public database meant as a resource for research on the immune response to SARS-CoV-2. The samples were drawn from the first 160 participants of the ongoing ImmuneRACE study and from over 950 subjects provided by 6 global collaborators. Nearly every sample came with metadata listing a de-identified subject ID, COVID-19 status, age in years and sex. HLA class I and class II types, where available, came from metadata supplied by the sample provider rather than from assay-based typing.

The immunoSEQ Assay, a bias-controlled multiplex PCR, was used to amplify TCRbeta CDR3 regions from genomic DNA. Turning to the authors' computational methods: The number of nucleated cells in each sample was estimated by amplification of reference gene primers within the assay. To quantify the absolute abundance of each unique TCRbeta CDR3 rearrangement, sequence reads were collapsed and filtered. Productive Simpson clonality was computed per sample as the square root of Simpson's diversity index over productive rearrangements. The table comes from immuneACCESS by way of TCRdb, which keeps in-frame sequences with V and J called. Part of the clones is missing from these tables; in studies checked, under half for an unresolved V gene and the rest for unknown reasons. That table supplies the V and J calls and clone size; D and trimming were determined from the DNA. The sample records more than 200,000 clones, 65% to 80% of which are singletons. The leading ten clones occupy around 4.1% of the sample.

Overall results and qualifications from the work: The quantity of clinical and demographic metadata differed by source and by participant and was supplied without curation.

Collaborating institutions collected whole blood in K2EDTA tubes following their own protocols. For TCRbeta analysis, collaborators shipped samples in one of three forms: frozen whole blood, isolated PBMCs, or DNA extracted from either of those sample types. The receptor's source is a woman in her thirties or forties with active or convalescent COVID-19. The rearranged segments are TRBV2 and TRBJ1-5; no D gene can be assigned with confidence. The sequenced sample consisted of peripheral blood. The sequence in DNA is TGTGCCAGCAGTGGGCCCACCAATCAGCCCCAGCATTTT. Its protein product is CASSGPTNQPQHF.